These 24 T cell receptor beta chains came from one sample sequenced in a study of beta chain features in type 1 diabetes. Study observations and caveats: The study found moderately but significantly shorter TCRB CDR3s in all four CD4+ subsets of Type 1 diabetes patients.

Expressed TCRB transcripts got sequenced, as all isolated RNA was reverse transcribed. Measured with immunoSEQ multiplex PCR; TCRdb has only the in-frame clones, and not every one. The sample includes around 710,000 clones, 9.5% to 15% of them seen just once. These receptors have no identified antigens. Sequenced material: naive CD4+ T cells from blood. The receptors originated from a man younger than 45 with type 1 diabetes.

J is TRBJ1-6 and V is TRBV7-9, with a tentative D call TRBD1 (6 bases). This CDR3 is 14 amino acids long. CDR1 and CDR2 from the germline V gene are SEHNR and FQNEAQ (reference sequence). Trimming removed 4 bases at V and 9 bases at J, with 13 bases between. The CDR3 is CASSYRDNRSPLHF. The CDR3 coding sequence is TGTGCCAGCAGCTACAGGGACAATCGTTCACCCCTCCACTTT.

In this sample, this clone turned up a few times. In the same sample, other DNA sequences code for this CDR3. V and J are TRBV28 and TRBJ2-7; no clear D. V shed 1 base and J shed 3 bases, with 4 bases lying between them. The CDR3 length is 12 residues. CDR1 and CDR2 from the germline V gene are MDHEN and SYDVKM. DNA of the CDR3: TGTGCCAGCAGTTTATCCGGCTACGAGCAGTACTTC. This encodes CASSLSGYEQYF.

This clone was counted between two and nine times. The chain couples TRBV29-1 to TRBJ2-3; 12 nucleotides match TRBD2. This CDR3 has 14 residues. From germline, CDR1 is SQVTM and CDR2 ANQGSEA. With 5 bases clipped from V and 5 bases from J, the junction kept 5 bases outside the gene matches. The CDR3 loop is CSVSSGGALDTQYF. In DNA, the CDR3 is TGCAGCGTTTCTAGCGGGGGGGCCTTAGATACGCAGTATTTT.

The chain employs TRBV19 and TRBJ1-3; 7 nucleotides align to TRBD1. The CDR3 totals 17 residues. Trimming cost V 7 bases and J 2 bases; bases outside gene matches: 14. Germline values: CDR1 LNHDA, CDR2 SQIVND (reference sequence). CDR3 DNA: TGTGCCAGTACCCGGTTGGGACAGAGATTTCCTGGAAACACCATATATTTT. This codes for CASTRLGQRFPGNTIYF.

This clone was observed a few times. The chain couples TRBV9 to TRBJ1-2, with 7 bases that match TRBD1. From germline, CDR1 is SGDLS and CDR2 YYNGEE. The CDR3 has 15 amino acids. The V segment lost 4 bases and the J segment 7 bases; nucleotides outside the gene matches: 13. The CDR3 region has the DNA TGTGCCAGCAGCCCTCGACAGGGTGGAGGCGGTGGCTACACCTTC. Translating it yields CASSPRQGGGGGYTF.

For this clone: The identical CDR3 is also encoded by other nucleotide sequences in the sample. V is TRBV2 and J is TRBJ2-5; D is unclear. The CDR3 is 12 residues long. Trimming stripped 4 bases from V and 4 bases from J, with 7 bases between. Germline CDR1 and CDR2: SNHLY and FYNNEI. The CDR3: CASSVGRETQYF. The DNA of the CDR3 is TGTGCCAGCAGTGTGGGCAGAGAGACCCAGTACTTC.

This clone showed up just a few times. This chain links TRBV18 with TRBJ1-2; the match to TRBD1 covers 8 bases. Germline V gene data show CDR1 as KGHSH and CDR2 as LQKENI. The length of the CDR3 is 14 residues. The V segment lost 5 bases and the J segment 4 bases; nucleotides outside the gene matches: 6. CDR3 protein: CASSSRDRIYGYTF. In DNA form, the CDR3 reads TGTGCCAGCTCATCCCGGGACAGGATCTATGGCTACACCTTC.

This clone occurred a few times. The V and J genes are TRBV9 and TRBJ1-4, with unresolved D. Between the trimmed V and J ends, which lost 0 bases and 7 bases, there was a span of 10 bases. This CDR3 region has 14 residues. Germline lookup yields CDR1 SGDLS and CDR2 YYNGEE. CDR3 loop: CASSVGQRLEKLFF. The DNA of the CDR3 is TGTGCCAGCAGCGTAGGGCAGAGGCTTGAAAAACTGTTTTTT.

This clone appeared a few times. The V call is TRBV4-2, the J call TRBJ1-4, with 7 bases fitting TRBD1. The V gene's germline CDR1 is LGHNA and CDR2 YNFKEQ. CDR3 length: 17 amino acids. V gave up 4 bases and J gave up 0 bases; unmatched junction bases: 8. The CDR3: CASSRQGDLTTNEKLFF. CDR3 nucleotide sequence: TGTGCCAGCAGCCGTCAGGGGGACCTTACAACTAATGAAAAACTGTTTTTT.

CDR3 residues: CASSHRQGATTEAFF. In DNA form, the CDR3 reads TGTGCCAGCAGCCACCGACAGGGGGCGACGACTGAAGCTTTCTTT. The chain joins TRBV14 to TRBJ1-1, with 10 nucleotides matching TRBD1. Trimming took 3 bases from V and 5 from J; bases not matched to a gene: 6. The V gene's germline CDR1 is SGHDN and CDR2 FVKESK. The CDR3 covers 15 residues.

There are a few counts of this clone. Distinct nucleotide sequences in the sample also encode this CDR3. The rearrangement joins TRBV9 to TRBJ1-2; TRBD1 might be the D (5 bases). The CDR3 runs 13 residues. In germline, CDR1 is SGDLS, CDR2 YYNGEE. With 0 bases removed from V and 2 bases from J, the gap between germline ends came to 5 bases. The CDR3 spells CASSVDRNYGYTF. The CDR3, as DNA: TGTGCCAGCAGCGTAGACAGGAACTATGGCTACACCTTC. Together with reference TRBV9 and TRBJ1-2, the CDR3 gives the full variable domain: DSGVTQTPKHLITATGQRVTLRCSPRSGDLSVYWYQQSLDQGLQFLIQYYNGEERAKGNILERFSAQQFPDLHSELNLSSLELGDSALYFCASSVDRNYGYTFGSGTRLTVV.

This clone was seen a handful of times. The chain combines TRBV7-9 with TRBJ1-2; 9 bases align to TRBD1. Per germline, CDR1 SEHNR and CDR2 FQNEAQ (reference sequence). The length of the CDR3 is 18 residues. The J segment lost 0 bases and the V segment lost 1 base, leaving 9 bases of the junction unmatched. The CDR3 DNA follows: TGTGCCAGCAGCTTAGGGGCGACCGGGACAGGGCCTAACTATGGCTACACCTTC. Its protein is CASSLGATGTGPNYGYTF.

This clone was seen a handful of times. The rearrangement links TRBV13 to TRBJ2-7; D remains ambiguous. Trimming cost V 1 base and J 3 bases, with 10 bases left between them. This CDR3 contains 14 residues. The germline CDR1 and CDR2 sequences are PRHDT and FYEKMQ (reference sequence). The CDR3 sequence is CASSLDSLSYEQYF. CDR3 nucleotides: TGTGCCAGCAGCTTAGATAGCTTGAGCTACGAGCAGTACTTC.

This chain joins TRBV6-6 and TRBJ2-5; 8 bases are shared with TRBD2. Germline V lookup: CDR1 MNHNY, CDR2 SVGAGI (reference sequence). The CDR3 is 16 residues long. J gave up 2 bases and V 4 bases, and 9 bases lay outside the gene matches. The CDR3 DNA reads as TGTGCCAGCAGTTTCGAGGGAGCGGGGGTTCAAGAGACCCAGTACTTC. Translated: CASSFEGAGVQETQYF.

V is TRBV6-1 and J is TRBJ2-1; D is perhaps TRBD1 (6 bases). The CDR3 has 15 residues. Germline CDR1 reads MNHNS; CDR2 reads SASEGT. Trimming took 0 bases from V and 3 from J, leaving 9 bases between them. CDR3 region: CASSEAGANYNEQFF. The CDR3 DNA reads TGTGCCAGCAGTGAAGCGGGGGCTAACTACAATGAGCAGTTCTTC.

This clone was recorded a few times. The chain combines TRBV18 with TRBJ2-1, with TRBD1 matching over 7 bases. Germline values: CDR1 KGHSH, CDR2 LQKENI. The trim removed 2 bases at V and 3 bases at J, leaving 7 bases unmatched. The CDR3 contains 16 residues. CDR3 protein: CASSPRGQALYNEQFF. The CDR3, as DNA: TGTGCCAGCTCACCAAGGGGGCAGGCCCTCTACAATGAGCAGTTCTTC.

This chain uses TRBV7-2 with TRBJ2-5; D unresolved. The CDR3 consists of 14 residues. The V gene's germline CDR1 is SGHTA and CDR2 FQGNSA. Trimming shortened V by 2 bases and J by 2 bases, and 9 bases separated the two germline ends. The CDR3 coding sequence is TGTGCCAGCAGCTTAACTAATGGGCAAGAGACCCAGTACTTC. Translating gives CASSLTNGQETQYF.

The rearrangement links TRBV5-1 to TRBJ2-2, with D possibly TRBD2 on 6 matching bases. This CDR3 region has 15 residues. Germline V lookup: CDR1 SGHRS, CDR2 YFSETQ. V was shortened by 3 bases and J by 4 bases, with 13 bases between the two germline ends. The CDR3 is CASSWRAGGTGELFF. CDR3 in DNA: TGCGCCAGCAGCTGGAGGGCCGGAGGCACCGGGGAGCTGTTTTTT. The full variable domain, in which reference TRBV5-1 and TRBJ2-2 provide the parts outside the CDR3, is KAGVTQTPRYLIKTRGQQVTLSCSPISGHRSVSWYQQTPGQGLQFLFEYFSETQRNKGNFPGRFSGRQFSNSRSEMNVSTLELGDSALYLCASSWRAGGTGELFFGEGSRLTVL.

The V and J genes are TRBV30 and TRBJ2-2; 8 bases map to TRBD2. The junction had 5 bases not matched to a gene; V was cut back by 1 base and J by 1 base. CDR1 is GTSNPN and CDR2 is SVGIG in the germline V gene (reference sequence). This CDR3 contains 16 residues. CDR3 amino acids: CAWSGGLAGNTGELFF. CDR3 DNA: TGTGCCTGGAGTGGGGGCCTAGCGGGGAACACCGGGGAGCTGTTTTTT. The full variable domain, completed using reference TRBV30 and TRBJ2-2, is SQTIHQWPATLVQPVGSPLSLECTVEGTSNPNLYWYRQAAGRGLQLLFYSVGIGQISSEVPQNLSASRPQDRQFILSSKKLLLSDSGFYLCAWSGGLAGNTGELFFGEGSRLTVL.

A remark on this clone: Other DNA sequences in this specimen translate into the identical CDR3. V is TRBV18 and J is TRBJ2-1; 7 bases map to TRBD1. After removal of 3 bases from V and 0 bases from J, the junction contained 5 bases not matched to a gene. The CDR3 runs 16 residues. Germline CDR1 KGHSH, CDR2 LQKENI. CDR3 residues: CASSPPGQSSYNEQFF. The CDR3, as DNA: TGTGCCAGCTCACCTCCGGGACAGAGCTCCTACAATGAGCAGTTCTTC.

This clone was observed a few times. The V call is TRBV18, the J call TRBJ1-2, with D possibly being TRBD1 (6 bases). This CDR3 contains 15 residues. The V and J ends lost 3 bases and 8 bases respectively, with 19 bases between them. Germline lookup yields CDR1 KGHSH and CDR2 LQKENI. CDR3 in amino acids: CASSPQDSHSGGYTF. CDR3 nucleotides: TGTGCCAGCTCACCCCAGGACAGTCATAGCGGAGGCTACACCTTC.

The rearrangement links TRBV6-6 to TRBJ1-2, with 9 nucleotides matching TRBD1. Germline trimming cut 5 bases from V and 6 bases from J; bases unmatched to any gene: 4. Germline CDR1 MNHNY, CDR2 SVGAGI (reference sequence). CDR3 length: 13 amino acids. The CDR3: CASSGTGWDGYTF. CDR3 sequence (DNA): TGTGCCAGCAGTGGGACAGGGTGGGATGGCTACACCTTC.

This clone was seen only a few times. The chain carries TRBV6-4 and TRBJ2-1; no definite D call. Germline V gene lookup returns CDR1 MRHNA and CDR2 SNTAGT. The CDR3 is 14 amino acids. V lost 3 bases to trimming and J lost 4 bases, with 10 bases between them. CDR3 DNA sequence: TGTGCCAGCAGTGAAGGATCAGGTTACAATGAGCAGTTCTTC. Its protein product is CASSEGSGYNEQFF.

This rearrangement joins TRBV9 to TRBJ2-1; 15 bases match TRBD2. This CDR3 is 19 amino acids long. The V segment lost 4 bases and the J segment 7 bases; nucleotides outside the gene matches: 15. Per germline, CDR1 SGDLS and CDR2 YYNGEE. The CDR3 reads CASSPVGLAGGVVRNEQFF. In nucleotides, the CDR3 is TGTGCCAGCAGCCCCGTGGGACTAGCGGGGGGAGTGGTAAGGAATGAGCAGTTCTTC.